Below, 27 T cell receptor beta chains from the same sample are listed, as sequenced in a study of T cell clonality in common variable immunodeficiency. Profiling relied on immunoSEQ multiplex PCR, and the TCRdb table lists in-frame clones only, not all of them. The sample contains some 80,000 clones, none occurring once; around 0.8% lies in the top ten. What was sequenced was peripheral blood mononuclear cells. These receptor sequences come from a person aged 18-70 years in good health.

This clone was seen many times. The read stops 3 residues short of the end of the CDR3; the missing end is completed from the germline J gene. The rearrangement joins TRBV7-9 to TRBJ1-2; TRBD1 matches at 7 bases. This CDR3 spans 15 amino acids. Germline V gene lookup returns CDR1 SEHNR and CDR2 FQNEAQ (reference sequence). V was pared by 5 bases and J by 4 bases, with 10 bases of the junction left unmatched. The covered CDR3 bases are TGTGCCAGCAGCCCGCAGGGGGGAATAGGCTATGGC. Amino acid sequence: CASSPQGGIGYG. The CDR3 in full is CASSPQGGIGYGYTF. Using reference TRBV7-9 and TRBJ1-2 for the parts outside the CDR3, the full variable domain is DTGVSQNPRHKITKRGQNVTFRCDPISEHNRLYWYRQTLGQGPEFLTYFQNEAQLEKSRLLSDRFSAERPKGSFSTLEIQRTEQGDSAMYLCASSPQGGIGYGYTFGSGTRLTVV.

This clone was counted at least ten times. The read comes to an end 3 residues before the CDR3 does, leaving the germline J gene to fill in the end. V gene TRBV12-3 or TRBV12-4 combines with J gene TRBJ2-2; 7 bases map to TRBD1. This CDR3 is 17 amino acids long. Germline trimming cut 5 bases from V and 4 bases from J; bases unmatched to any gene: 13. CDR3 DNA (partial): TGTGCCAGCAGTACATCCACAGGGGCTTTGGGCACCGGGGAG. Translated: CASSTSTGALGTGE. The whole CDR3 protein is CASSTSTGALGTGELFF.

There are many counts of this clone. The CDR3 DNA, read in part, is TGTGCCAGCAACAGAGCAGGACAGGGCAGTGAAAAA. As protein: CASNRAGQGSEK. The entire CDR3 protein reads CASNRAGQGSEKLFF. This chain uses TRBV12-3 or TRBV12-4 with TRBJ1-4; 8 positions match TRBD1. Coverage ceases 3 residues before the CDR3 finishes, and the germline J gene fills in the end. V lost 7 bases to trimming and J lost 7 bases; unmatched junction nucleotides: 11. This CDR3 spans 15 amino acids.

Ten or more counts support this clone. The DNA ends 3 residues before the CDR3 does, and the rest of the CDR3 is filled in from the germline J gene. This chain joins TRBV6-2 or TRBV6-3 and TRBJ2-2, with 8 positions matching TRBD2. The CDR3 runs 15 residues. Germline CDR1 and CDR2: MNHEY and SVGEGT. After removal of 2 bases from V and 8 bases from J, the junction contained 7 bases not matched to a gene. CDR3 DNA, as far as it was read: TGTGCCAGCAGTTACGGGCTACTAGCGGCAGGGGAG. This sequence encodes CASSYGLLAAGE. The full CDR3 protein reads CASSYGLLAAGELFF.

This clone was observed at least ten times. CDR3 sequence reads: CASSLGGRVSNEQFF. Incomplete CDR3 DNA: TGTGCCAGCAGCTTAGGCGGGAGAGTCTCTAATGAG. The chain joins TRBV7-3 to TRBJ2-1; TRBD2 aligns across 7 bases. The missing CDR3 end, 3 residues past where the read stops, is filled in from the germline J gene. The germline V gene encodes CDR1 SGHTA and CDR2 FQGTGA. The J segment lost 7 bases and the V segment lost 2 bases, leaving 8 bases of the junction unmatched. The CDR3 is made up of 15 amino acids.

This clone was seen many times. The CDR3 extends 3 residues past the end of the read, so its final part is completed from the germline J gene. The chain joins TRBV27 to TRBJ2-6; TRBD1 agrees at 9 bases. The CDR3 consists of 20 residues. Germline assignment: CDR1 MNHEY and CDR2 SMNVEV (reference sequence). The J segment lost 1 base and the V segment lost 1 base, leaving 11 bases of the junction unmatched. The part of the CDR3 DNA that was read is TGTGCCAGCAGTTTATGGTTGGGTGGGACAGGGACTTCTGGGGCCAACGTC. Its translation: CASSLWLGGTGTSGANV. The CDR3, in full, reads CASSLWLGGTGTSGANVLTF.

This clone was counted ten times or more. Read coverage stops 3 residues before the CDR3 terminus; the germline J gene supplies the remainder. The rearrangement uses TRBV7-8 and TRBJ1-1, with unresolved D. CDR1 is SGHVS, CDR2 FQNEAQ, per germline. Trimming pared 0 bases from V and 0 bases from J, leaving 14 bases between. There are 17 residues in the CDR3. CDR3 DNA, as far as it was read: TGTGCCAGCAGCTTAGCGCAGTCCAGGAGGCTGAACACTGAA. It encodes CASSLAQSRRLNTE. The entire CDR3 is CASSLAQSRRLNTEAFF.

This clone was recorded at least ten times. With the read ending 3 residues before the CDR3 end, the germline J gene is used to fill in that end. The J gene is TRBJ2-7, the V gene TRBV18, with D perhaps matching TRBD1 (6 bases). V was pared by 4 bases and J by 0 bases, with 13 bases between. The CDR3 is 15 residues long. Per the germline V gene, CDR1 is KGHSH and CDR2 is LQKENI. CDR3 residues: CASSRGGQSSYEQYF. Incomplete CDR3 DNA: TGTGCCAGCTCACGAGGCGGACAGAGCTCCTACGAG.

This clone was observed at least ten times. The sequenced fragment ends 3 residues before the CDR3 boundary, so the rest is inferred from the germline J gene. This chain uses TRBV7-2 with TRBJ2-7; the match to TRBD1 covers 11 bases. Germline V gene lookup returns CDR1 SGHTA and CDR2 FQGNSA. J lost 4 bases, V lost 5 bases, and 4 bases had no gene match. The CDR3 is 14 residues long. The CDR3 DNA, read in part, is TGTGCCAGCAGCCAAGGACAGGGGGCGTACGAG. It yields the protein CASSQGQGAYE. The complete CDR3 reads CASSQGQGAYEQYF.

This clone was seen more than once but under ten times. The CDR3 end is not reached by the read, which stops 3 residues before it; the germline J gene fills it in. This chain uses TRBV18 with TRBJ1-2, with D perhaps matching TRBD1 (5 bases). This CDR3 region has 16 residues. CDR1 KGHSH and CDR2 LQKENI come from the germline V gene. The CDR3 sequence is CASSPVQGKSYNDYTF. Partial CDR3 DNA: TGTGCCAGCTCACCAGTTCAGGGAAAGTCCTACAATGAC.

In this sample, this clone turned up many times. The sequence runs out 3 residues before the end of the CDR3; the remainder is reconstructed from the germline J gene. This chain joins TRBV7-2 and TRBJ1-4; 7 bases are a match to TRBD1. This CDR3 comprises 13 residues. V was clipped by 6 bases and J by 5 bases; unmatched bases: 3. In germline, CDR1 is SGHTA, CDR2 FQGNSA. The CDR3 loop reads CASRDRLNEKLFF. The DNA read from the CDR3 is TGTGCCAGCAGGGACAGGTTAAATGAAAAA.

This clone has at least ten counts. The CDR3 goes on 3 residues after the read ends, and that part is filled in from the germline J gene. The chain employs TRBV7-9 and TRBJ1-5, with a possible D match to TRBD1 (5 bases). The CDR3 is 14 residues long. Germline lookup yields CDR1 SEHNR and CDR2 FQNEAQ (reference sequence). V gave up 1 base and J gave up 5 bases, with 9 bases separating them. The sequenced CDR3 bases are TGTGCCAGCAGCTTAGGGTGGGGGGATCAGCCC. Amino acid sequence: CASSLGWGDQP. The full-length CDR3 reads as CASSLGWGDQPQHF.

This clone was seen repeatedly, ten times or more. The read ends 3 residues shy of where the CDR3 ends; the end is completed using the germline J gene. This chain connects TRBV20-1 to TRBJ2-4; TRBD1 matches 7 bases. The germline CDR1 and CDR2 sequences are DFQATT and SNEGSKA (reference sequence). This CDR3 contains 14 residues. The CDR3 protein is CSALSPVGQPLQYF. Partial CDR3 DNA: TGCAGTGCACTTTCCCCCGTGGGACAGCCACTT.

This clone was detected many times. The CDR3 extends 3 residues past the end of the read, so its final part is completed from the germline J gene. The gene calls are TRBV29-1 and TRBJ2-1; 8 positions match TRBD2. CDR1 and CDR2 from the germline V gene are SQVTM and ANQGSEA. This CDR3 contains 16 residues. V shed 1 base, J shed 6 bases, and the junction held 11 bases outside the gene matches. CDR3 sequence reads: CSVEAFPSGSFNEQFF. The DNA read from the CDR3 is TGCAGCGTTGAAGCCTTCCCGAGCGGGAGTTTCAATGAG.

This clone was recorded many times. The read ends 3 residues early relative to the CDR3; the germline J gene fills the gap. J is TRBJ1-1 and V is TRBV5-4; TRBD1 is a possible D gene (5 bases). Trimming left V 0 bases short and J 7 bases short, with 16 bases between. This CDR3 region has 15 residues. Germline assignment: CDR1 SGHNT and CDR2 YYREEE (reference sequence). The CDR3 bases that were read are TGTGCCAGCAGCTTGGCTGGCAGGGTGGGGAATGAA. Amino acids: CASSLAGRVGNE. The full CDR3 is CASSLAGRVGNEAFF.

This clone was picked up many times. Sequencing ends 3 residues short of the CDR3 end; the germline J gene provides the rest. The rearrangement joins TRBV19 to TRBJ1-1, with 9 bases lining up with TRBD1. CDR1 LNHDA and CDR2 SQIVND come from the germline V gene (reference sequence). The CDR3 consists of 14 residues. The junction had 3 bases not matched to a gene; V was cut back by 6 bases and J by 1 base. The CDR3 sequence is CASRAGQGNTEAFF. The DNA read from the CDR3 is TGTGCCAGTAGAGCGGGACAGGGGAACACTGAA.

This clone was counted ten times or more. The observed sequence ends 3 residues before the CDR3 terminus, with the missing tail filled in from the germline J gene. The V call is TRBV5-4, the J call TRBJ2-7, with TRBD2 as a possible D gene (5 bases). This CDR3 region has 13 residues. Per the germline V gene, CDR1 is SGHNT and CDR2 is YYREEE (reference sequence). V gave up 3 bases and J gave up 6 bases, with 13 bases separating them. The CDR3 reads CASSSGERFEQYF. CDR3 bases read: TGTGCCAGCAGCTCTGGGGAGCGGTTCGAG.

This clone was seen a handful of times. Partial CDR3 DNA: TGTGCCAGCAGCCAGGGACTAGCGGGAGACGACGAG. It codes for CASSQGLAGDDE. From start to end, the CDR3 is CASSQGLAGDDEQYF. The V gene is TRBV11-3, the J gene TRBJ2-7; 14 nucleotides align to TRBD2. The CDR3 end falls 3 residues outside the read, so it is completed with the germline J gene. CDR3 size: 15 residues. Germline CDR1 is SGHNT and CDR2 is YENEEA. Trimming took 5 bases from V and 5 from J; bases not matched to a gene: 5.

At least ten counts were recorded for this clone. The DNA read from the CDR3 is TGTGCCAGCAGCCCCCCCAATACATTCTATGGC. Residues: CASSPPNTFYG. The full-length CDR3 reads as CASSPPNTFYGYTF. The rearrangement joins TRBV5-4 to TRBJ1-2; D remains ambiguous. The read falls 3 residues short of the CDR3 end, and the missing part is taken from the germline J gene. The CDR3 is 14 amino acids. The V end lost 4 bases, the J end lost 4 bases, and 14 bases lay between the germline ends. Germline V gene data show CDR1 as SGHNT and CDR2 as YYREEE (reference sequence).

This clone was seen many times. The read stops 3 residues short of the end of the CDR3; the missing end is completed from the germline J gene. The rearrangement joins TRBV20-1 to TRBJ2-7, with 8 positions matching TRBD1. This CDR3 region has 15 residues. Germline CDR1 and CDR2: DFQATT and SNEGSKA (reference sequence). With V trimmed by 5 bases and J by 5 bases, 14 bases remained unmatched. The CDR3 region is CSAVPSTGALDEQYF. Incomplete CDR3 DNA: TGCAGTGCTGTCCCGTCGACAGGGGCTCTGGACGAG.

This clone was recorded many times. From the germline J gene comes the end of the CDR3, since the read stops 3 residues before it. The chain couples TRBV19 to TRBJ2-3; D is undetermined. CDR3 length: 12 residues. With 9 bases removed from V and 0 bases from J, the gap between germline ends came to 7 bases. Germline-derived CDR1 and CDR2 are LNHDA and SQIVND (reference sequence). The DNA read from the CDR3 is TGTGCCAGCTCCCGGAGCACAGATACG. Its translation: CASSRSTDT. The complete CDR3 protein is CASSRSTDTQYF.

Details on this clone: Sequencing ends 3 residues short of the CDR3 end; the germline J gene provides the rest. The chain couples TRBV7-9 to TRBJ1-1, with D maybe TRBD1 (6 bases). From germline, CDR1 is SEHNR and CDR2 FQNEAQ (reference sequence). CDR3 size: 14 residues. CDR3 residues: CASSLGSGGPRAFF. The DNA read from the CDR3 is TGTGCCAGCAGCTTAGGTTCGGGGGGCCCTAGA.

This clone was observed many times. The CDR3 goes on 3 residues after the read ends, and that part is filled in from the germline J gene. V and J are TRBV7-3 and TRBJ1-2; weak D call: TRBD1 (6 bases). This CDR3 region has 13 residues. Germline V gene lookup returns CDR1 SGHTA and CDR2 FQGTGA. Trimming took 5 bases from V and 4 from J, leaving 11 bases between them. CDR3: CASSPTGGYGYTF. The part of the CDR3 DNA that was read is TGTGCCAGCAGCCCGACAGGAGGCTATGGC.

In its sample, this clone was seen many times. The read ends 3 residues shy of where the CDR3 ends; the end is completed using the germline J gene. The gene calls are TRBV7-9 and TRBJ2-7; 7 nucleotides agree with TRBD2. The V gene's germline CDR1 is SEHNR and CDR2 FQNEAQ (reference sequence). J gave up 2 bases and V 1 base, and 5 bases lay outside the gene matches. The CDR3 runs to 15 residues. CDR3 protein: CASSLGLAVPYEQYF. Partial CDR3 DNA: TGTGCCAGCAGCTTAGGGCTAGCGGTACCCTACGAG.

This clone was counted between two and nine times. CDR3 residues: CASSLKETQYF. The CDR3 DNA, read in part, is TGTGCCAGCAGCCTAAAGGAGACC. The chain has TRBV2 and TRBJ2-5; D remains unclear. From the germline J gene comes the end of the CDR3, since the read stops 3 residues before it. The length of the CDR3 is 11 residues. With 6 bases removed from V and 5 bases from J, the gap between germline ends came to 7 bases. Germline loops: CDR1 SNHLY, CDR2 FYNNEI.

This clone rates as medium-sized (0.01 to 0.1%). Read data end 3 residues before the CDR3 end; the end is taken from the germline J gene. The chain employs TRBV5-4 and TRBJ2-3; TRBD2 matches 8 bases. Germline CDR1 reads SGHNT; CDR2 reads YYREEE (reference sequence). With 4 bases clipped from V and 4 bases from J, the junction kept 8 bases outside the gene matches. This CDR3 region has 15 residues. CDR3 in amino acids: CASSSGSVFPDTQYF. Partial CDR3 DNA: TGTGCCAGCAGCAGCGGGAGCGTTTTTCCAGATACG.

This clone was detected ten times or more. The missing CDR3 end, 3 residues past where the read stops, is filled in from the germline J gene. The chain carries TRBV20-1 and TRBJ2-2, with 10 bases matching TRBD2. The trim removed 0 bases at V and 3 bases at J, leaving 4 bases unmatched. Germline CDR1 is DFQATT and CDR2 is SNEGSKA (reference sequence). The CDR3 is 16 residues long. The CDR3 loop is CSARDLTSGYTGELFF. CDR3 bases read: TGCAGTGCTAGAGATTTGACTAGCGGGTACACCGGGGAG.